The sequence of this T cell receptor beta chain was determined in a study of human T cells and chemical hapten exposure. Study-wide context: Per-sample TCR yield variation was attributed mainly to small pooled library volume differences. General study results and limits: Sensitizing with DPC caused no change in TCRs above 1 in 1000 frequency.

This clonotype has only a few counts. Antigen unknown. CDR3 length: 14 residues. CDR1 is ENHRY and CDR2 is SYGVKD in the germline V gene. After removal of 10 bases from V and 2 bases from J, the junction contained 11 bases not matched to a gene. TCRdb re-derived calls from the RACE reads in MiXCR, one entry per CDR3 protein. Of tens of thousands of distinct CDR3 sequences in the sample, approximately 9% were seen once. Time point indicated: healthy volunteer bleed at 2 weeks. Whole blood that had not been fractionated was the source of extracted total RNA. This sequence joins TRBV10-3 and TRBJ2-7, with 7 bases aligning to TRBD2. This clonotype was sampled from a female donor in good health. Some clones in this sample may be carry-over from other donors' samples. Material: whole blood. CDR3 nucleotides: TGTGCCACGGACCCGGGACTATTAACCTACGAGCAGTACTTC. Its translation is CATDPGLLTYEQYF.